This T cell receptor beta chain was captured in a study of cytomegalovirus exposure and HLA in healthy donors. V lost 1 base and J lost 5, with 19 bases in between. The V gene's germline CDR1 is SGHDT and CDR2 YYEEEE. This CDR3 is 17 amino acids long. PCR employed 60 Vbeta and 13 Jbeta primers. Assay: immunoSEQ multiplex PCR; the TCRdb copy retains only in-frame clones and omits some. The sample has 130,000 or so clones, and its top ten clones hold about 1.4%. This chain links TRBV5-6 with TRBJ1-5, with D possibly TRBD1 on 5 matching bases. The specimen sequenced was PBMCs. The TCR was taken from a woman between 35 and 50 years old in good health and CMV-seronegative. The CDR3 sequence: CASSLFAGARTYQPQHF. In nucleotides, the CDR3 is TGTGCCAGCAGCTTGTTTGCTGGGGCGAGGACGTATCAGCCCCAGCATTTT. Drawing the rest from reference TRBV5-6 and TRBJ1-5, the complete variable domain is DAGVTQSPTHLIKTRGQQVTLRCSPKSGHDTVSWYQQALGQGPQFIFQYYEEEERQRGNFPDRFSGHQFPNYSSELNVNALLLGDSALYLCASSLFAGARTYQPQHFGDGTRLSIL.